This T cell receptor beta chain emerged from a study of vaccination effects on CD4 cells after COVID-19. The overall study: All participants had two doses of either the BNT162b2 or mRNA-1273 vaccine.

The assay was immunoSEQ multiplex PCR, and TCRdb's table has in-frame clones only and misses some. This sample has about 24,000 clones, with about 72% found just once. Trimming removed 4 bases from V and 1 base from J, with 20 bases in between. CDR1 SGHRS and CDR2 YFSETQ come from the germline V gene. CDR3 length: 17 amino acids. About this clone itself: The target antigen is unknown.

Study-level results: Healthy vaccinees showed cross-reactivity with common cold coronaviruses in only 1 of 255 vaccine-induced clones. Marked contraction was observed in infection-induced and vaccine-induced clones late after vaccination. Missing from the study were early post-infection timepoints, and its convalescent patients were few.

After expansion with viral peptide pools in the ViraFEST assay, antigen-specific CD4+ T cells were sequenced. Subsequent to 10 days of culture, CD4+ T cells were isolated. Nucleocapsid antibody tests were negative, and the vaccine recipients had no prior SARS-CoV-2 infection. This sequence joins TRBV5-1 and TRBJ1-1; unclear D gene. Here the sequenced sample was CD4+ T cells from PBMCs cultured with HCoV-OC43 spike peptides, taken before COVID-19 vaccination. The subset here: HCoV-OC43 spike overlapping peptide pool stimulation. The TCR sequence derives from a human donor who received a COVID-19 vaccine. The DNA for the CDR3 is TGCGCCAGCAGCGCTAGCGTGGGAGCAGGTGGGAACACTGAAGCTTTCTTT. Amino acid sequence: CASSASVGAGGNTEAFF.